The rows below give T cell receptor beta chains drawn from one sample of a study of technical replicates of blood from a handful of donors. The method was immunoSEQ multiplex PCR; TCRdb's version includes in-frame clones alone and lacks a portion of them. The sample has approximately 75,000 clones; approximately 96% are singletons. Sequencing used T cells isolated from PBMCs. These receptors all come from a human donor in good health. CDR3s include the opening cysteine and the closing phenylalanine or tryptophan.

cdr3_length v_call cdr3_aa
15 TRBV6-5 CASSSGTSGTYEQYF
15 TRBV28 CASSLMTTNTGELFF
13 TRBV9 CASSVEGVGEAFF
16 TRBV18 CASSPYSPRSGNTIYF
16 TRBV9 CASSHTGGGTDNEQFF
16 TRBV14 CASSQEPAGGQYEQYF
13 TRBV30 CAWKQGEYNEQFF
15 TRBV6-5 CASSYTGQANEKLFF
16 TRBV2 CASSEARGIIGKTQYF
15 TRBV6-5 CASSFWTSGSYEQYF
19 TRBV5-4 CASSRSGALLAGVSHEQFF
18 TRBV28 CASSLQTGGAFNTGELFF
16 TRBV11-2 CASSLGAWTGEHGYTF
16 TRBV2 CASSGTSGSSSYEQYF
17 TRBV5-1 CASSGRQGVGANYGYTF
16 TRBV27 CASSPRPGQPHYEQYF
13 TRBV28 CASMDSSNEKLFF
16 TRBV11-2 CASSLNGLAGGETQYF
17 TRBV5-1 CASSLSGGGRAYNEQFF
13 TRBV30 CAWSTAGPYEQYF
13 TRBV11-1 CASSYTGPDTQYF
16 TRBV5-1 CASSLGFSGRSYEQYF
14 TRBV4-3 CASSQEVSGGELFF
11 TRBV5-4 CASSSYEEQFF
13 TRBV5-6 CASSPDHRDEQYF
13 TRBV27 CASSSYSNQPQHF
13 TRBV4-1 CASSIRRAGPQHF
11 TRBV6-4 CASSGGNQQFF
16 TRBV9 CASSVSPGGAGDTQYF
16 TRBV28 CASSFTRTGPYNEQFF
16 TRBV7-9 CASSPLAGGLSDEQFF
13 TRBV6-4 CASSRDLQETQYF
13 TRBV6-1 CASRGLSQETQYF
16 TRBV6-5 CASSYLGQGGSGELFF
14 TRBV2 CASSGNRESDTQYF
13 TRBV2 CASSPEVEGGYTF
13 TRBV7-9 CASSLGRKETQYF
14 TRBV15 CATRGQIRSYEQYF
18 TRBV11-3 CASSLDLRLESPGNTIYF
12 TRBV29-1 CSVSSGDTEAFF
16 TRBV27 CASTLYGGVSTGELFF
13 TRBV27 CASSLYAGNEQFF
14 TRBV2 CATAGTLSTDTQYF
13 TRBV28 CASSLGGVNIQYF
13 TRBV28 CASLGGANTEAFF
14 TRBV13 CASSYGTRPSEQYF
13 TRBV10-3 CAIGETGGETQYF
15 TRBV4-1 CASSPRQGLGYEQYF
14 TRBV28 CASSSMGQIEKLFF